The rows below give T cell receptor beta chains drawn from one sample of a study of vaccination and CD4 T cells after COVID-19. Each CDR3 protein is one row after TCRdb ran MiXCR on the PCR reads. Found here are about 17,000 distinct CDR3 sequences, 40% of them singletons; the top ten hold around 8.6%. These receptors' antigens are unknown. Input material: CD4+ T cells from blood, cultured in vitro. The receptors were sampled from a human donor who had recovered from COVID-19. CDR3s include the opening cysteine and the closing phenylalanine or tryptophan. Fields, in order: CDR3 protein, CDR3 DNA, V gene, J gene, D gene, clone size. D genes are given only for firm matches. Clone size appears in some rows only: once, few, many, or a class for an expanded clone.

CSAPGLAGGPNTGELFF	TGCAGTGCTCCAGGACTAGCGGGAGGGCCAAACACCGGGGAGCTGTTTTTT	TRBV20-1	TRBJ2-2	TRBD2	-
CASRAGWDTEAFF	TGTGCCAGTAGGGCGGGTTGGGACACTGAAGCTTTCTTT	TRBV19	TRBJ1-1	-	-
CASRGWTSLKYNEQFF	TGTGCCAGTAGGGGATGGACCAGTCTAAAATACAATGAGCAGTTCTTC	TRBV19	TRBJ2-1	-	-
CATSDSIDQGPFYGYTF	TGTGCCACCAGTGATTCTATTGACCAGGGGCCTTTCTATGGCTACACCTTC	TRBV24-1	TRBJ1-2	-	few
CASRPRGGSPLHF	TGTGCCAGCAGGCCCCGGGGTGGTTCACCCCTCCACTTT	TRBV6-1	TRBJ1-6	-	-
CASSQDWADTQYF	TGTGCCAGCAGCCAAGATTGGGCAGATACGCAGTATTTT	TRBV14	TRBJ2-3	-	-
CSAPFLPGQRNEAFF	TGCAGTGCTCCATTCTTACCGGGACAAAGGAATGAAGCTTTCTTT	TRBV20-1	TRBJ1-1	-	-
CASRLTYMNTEAFF	TGTGCCAGCAGGCTCACATATATGAACACTGAAGCTTTCTTT	TRBV28	TRBJ1-1	-	-
CASSLKRASVRQYF	TGTGCCAGCAGTTTAAAGCGGGCTTCTGTACGGCAGTACTTC	TRBV6-5	TRBJ2-7	-	-
CASSIGASGSNYNEQFF	TGTGCCAGTAGTATAGGGGCTAGCGGGAGTAATTACAATGAGCAGTTCTTC	TRBV19	TRBJ2-1	TRBD2	-
CAISAGIGNTIYF	TGTGCCATATCCGCGGGGATTGGAAACACCATATATTTT	TRBV28	TRBJ1-3	-	-
CASRDRGHRRIYYEQYF	TGTGCCAGCAGGGACAGGGGGCACCGGCGGATTTATTACGAGCAGTACTTC	TRBV21-1	TRBJ2-7	-	few
CASSRTGEAPYSNQPQHF	TGTGCCAGTAGCAGGACAGGGGAGGCACCGTATAGCAATCAGCCCCAGCATTTT	TRBV19	TRBJ1-5	TRBD1	-
CASSVATGSTDTQYF	TGTGCCAGCAGCGTAGCTACGGGTAGCACAGATACGCAGTATTTT	TRBV9	TRBJ2-3	-	once